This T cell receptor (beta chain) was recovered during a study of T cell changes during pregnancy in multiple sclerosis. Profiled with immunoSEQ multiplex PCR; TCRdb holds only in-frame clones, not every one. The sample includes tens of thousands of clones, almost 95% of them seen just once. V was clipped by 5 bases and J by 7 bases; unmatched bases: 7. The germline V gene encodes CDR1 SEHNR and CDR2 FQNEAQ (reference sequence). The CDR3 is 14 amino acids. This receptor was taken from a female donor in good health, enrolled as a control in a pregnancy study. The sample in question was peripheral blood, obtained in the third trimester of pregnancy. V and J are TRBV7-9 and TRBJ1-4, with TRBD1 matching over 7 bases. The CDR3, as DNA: TGTGCCAGCAGCCCTACAGGGGCGGGTGAAAAACTGTTTTTT. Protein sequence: CASSPTGAGEKLFF.